One and the same sample provided the 2 T cell receptor beta chains below, sequenced in a study of beta chain features in type 1 diabetes. Expressed TCRB transcripts were sequenced because the isolated RNA had all been reverse transcribed beforehand. Generated by immunoSEQ multiplex PCR, the TCRdb table keeps only in-frame clones and is missing some. The data hold 810,000 or so clones, with roughly 16% observed a single time. Specimen: naive CD4+ T cells from blood. Source of these receptors: a woman between 18 and 30 years old in good health.

This clone was picked up a small number of times. The gene calls are TRBV7-9 and TRBJ2-3; D is unresolved. Germline V gene lookup returns CDR1 SEHNR and CDR2 FQNEAQ (reference sequence). V gave up 2 bases and J gave up 4 bases, with 4 bases separating them. The CDR3 covers 12 residues. CDR3 nucleotides: TGTGCCAGCAGCTTATCCGCAGATACGCAGTATTTT. It specifies CASSLSADTQYF.

This rearrangement joins TRBV6-6 to TRBJ1-1, with D hard to call. V was cut by 2 bases and J by 3 bases, with 10 bases left in between. Per the germline V gene, CDR1 is MNHNY and CDR2 is SVGAGI (reference sequence). The CDR3 consists of 14 residues. CDR3 sequence reads: CASSYRLGYTEAFF. CDR3 in DNA: TGTGCCAGCAGTTACCGTCTGGGGTACACTGAAGCTTTCTTT.